One and the same sample provided the 6 T cell receptor beta chains below, sequenced in a study of tumor-infiltrating lymphocytes in primary liver carcinoma (dated by TCRdb to 2016 to 2017). TRIzol reagent was used to extract blood RNA from unsorted whole blood, while the DNeasy Blood & Tissue kit provided the germline DNA. Reads for this sample came from an Illumina HiSeq 2500. Starting from roughly 540 ng total RNA, TCRbeta-specific cDNA was produced by reverse transcription with a constant-region primer and ProtoScript II reverse transcriptase. Three nested multiplex PCR rounds, following a slightly modified ARM-PCR procedure, were used to build the TCRbeta libraries. Each of the first two PCR rounds ran for approximately 10 cycles using multiplex TRBV1-TRBV30 forward primers together with a Cbeta reverse primer. TCRdb handled the public reads itself, with Q25 trimming in fastp and clone calling in MiXCR, and kept productive beta chains. Rows with a matching CDR3 protein are joined into one entry that keeps the most common DNA and genes. This sample is represented by just over 300,000 distinct CDR3 sequences; 58% of them were singletons. About 18% of the sample is in the top ten clones.

Sequenced material: peripheral blood. Every receptor here comes from a woman aged 25-40 years with primary liver carcinoma and hepatitis B virus infection.

V and J are TRBV4-1 and TRBJ1-1, with 12 bases aligning to TRBD1. Germline CDR1 reads MGHRA; CDR2 reads YSYEKL. After removal of 6 bases from V and 3 bases from J, the junction contained 11 bases not matched to a gene. There are 17 residues in the CDR3. CDR3 region: CASRSPGQGARDTEAFF. The DNA for the CDR3 is TGCGCCAGCAGATCCCCGGGACAGGGGGCAAGGGACACTGAAGCTTTCTTT.

Concerning this clonotype itself: The junction does not match germline at one end; this may be a read error. The chain employs TRBV4-2 and TRBJ2-7; TRBD2 matches 10 bases. This CDR3 region has 15 residues. Germline V gene lookup returns CDR1 LGHNA and CDR2 YNFKEQ. CDR3 DNA sequence: TGTGCCAACAGCCAAGCGATAACTAGCGGGACCGAGCAGTACTTC. It translates to CANSQAITSGTEQYF.

For this clonotype: Since a much larger clone is just one base distant, this may be a read error. The CDR3 DNA is TGTGCCAGCAGAGGACAGGCGTACCAAGAGACCCAGTACTTC. Its translation is CASRGQAYQETQYF. The chain combines TRBV12-3 or TRBV12-4 with TRBJ2-5; 7 nucleotides match TRBD1. This CDR3 has 14 residues. Unmatched junction bases numbered 4, after V lost 6 bases and J lost 0 bases.

As for this clonotype: This may be a read error: a much more frequent sequence differs by one nucleotide. The J gene is TRBJ2-1, the V gene TRBV29-1; D may be TRBD1 or TRBD2 (5 bases each). The germline V gene has CDR1 SQVTM and CDR2 ANQGSEA. Trimming removed 7 bases at V and 12 bases at J, with 19 bases between. This CDR3 comprises 12 residues. The CDR3 loop reads CSAASGPIVQFF. CDR3 in DNA: TGCAGCGCCGCGTCGGGACCCATCGTGCAGTTCTTC.

The rearrangement links TRBV7-8 to TRBJ2-1; D is undetermined. The CDR3 contains 13 residues. V shed 1 base and J shed 7 bases, with 8 bases lying between them. Germline V gene data show CDR1 as SGHVS and CDR2 as FQNEAQ. The CDR3 region has the DNA TGTGCCAGCAGCTTAGACTCCTTAAATGAGCAGTTCTTC. The encoded protein is CASSLDSLNEQFF.

In this sample, this clonotype turned up a few times. This chain uses TRBV6-2 or TRBV6-3 with TRBJ2-7; 8 bases agree with TRBD2. V was pared by 2 bases and J by 3 bases, with 15 bases of the junction left unmatched. This CDR3 region has 18 residues. From germline, CDR1 is MNHEY and CDR2 SVGEGT. This CDR3 reads CASSYPTSVIAGHYEQYF. In DNA form, the CDR3 reads TGTGCCAGCAGTTACCCGACATCTGTGATAGCGGGGCACTACGAGCAGTACTTC.